This TCR beta chain was sequenced for a study of T cells in tumors after PD-1 blockade. In the study overall: Excluded were patients with checkpoint blockade, immunosuppressants, or radiotherapy or other anti-cancer therapy within 4 weeks. A subset received ongoing vismodegib 150 mg daily alongside anti-PD-1 therapy. Either cemiplimab 350 mg every 2 weeks or pembrolizumab 200 mg every 3 weeks was given.

Germline V gene data show CDR1 as MRHNA and CDR2 as SNTAGT. The CDR3 covers 13 residues. V gave up 8 bases and J gave up 6 bases, with 11 bases separating them. Template: tumor biopsy or peripheral blood genomic DNA, 616-6,004 ng per sample. Profiled with immunoSEQ multiplex PCR; TCRdb holds only in-frame clones, not every one. This sample carries 55,000 to 70,000 clones, 80% of them seen once, and the ten largest clones take roughly 13%. The specimen comprised PBMCs, sampled before anti-PD-1 treatment. This TCR was sampled from a human donor with basal cell carcinoma. J is TRBJ1-6 and V is TRBV6-4, with D unclear. The DNA of the CDR3 is TGTGCCAGCGGGGAGAACGGTAATTCACCCCTCCACTTT. Encoded protein: CASGENGNSPLHF.